This T cell receptor (beta chain) was found in a study of siplizumab effects on memory and regulatory T cells. The study, taken as a whole, reports: Proliferating Tregs from siplizumab cultures lacked functional confirmation of suppression. With siplizumab, Treg-derived clones averaged about 71% of mappable alloreactive CD4+ clones, versus approximately 29% in controls. A minor share of alloreactive clones matched unstimulated subsets.

TCRdb's copy holds only in-frame clones and misses some; the assay was immunoSEQ multiplex PCR. Of approximately 94,000 clones in the sample, 75% to 95% were seen once. Germline V CDR1 and CDR2: SGHVS, FNYEAQ. This CDR3 region has 16 residues. V lost 5 bases, J lost 2 bases, and 10 bases stayed unmatched. A word on this clone: The antigen is undetermined.

Sample: CD4+ T cells sorted from blood. The TCR sequence derives from a human donor in good health. The V and J genes are TRBV7-6 and TRBJ1-1, with 8 bases lining up with TRBD1. CDR3 amino acids: CASSPRTGFGNTEAFF. The CDR3 region has the DNA TGTGCCAGCAGCCCCAGGACAGGGTTCGGCAACACTGAAGCTTTCTTT.